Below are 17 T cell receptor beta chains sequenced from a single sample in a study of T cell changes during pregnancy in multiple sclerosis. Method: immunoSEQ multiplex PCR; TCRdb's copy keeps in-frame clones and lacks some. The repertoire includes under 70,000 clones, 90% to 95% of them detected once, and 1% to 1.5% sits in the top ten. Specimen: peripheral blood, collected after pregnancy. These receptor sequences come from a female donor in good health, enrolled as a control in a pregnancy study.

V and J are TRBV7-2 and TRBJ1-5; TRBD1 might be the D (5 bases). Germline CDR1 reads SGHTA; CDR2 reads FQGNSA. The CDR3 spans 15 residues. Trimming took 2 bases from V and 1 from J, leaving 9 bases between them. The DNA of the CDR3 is TGTGCCAGCAGCTTATTGGGGGGGAGCAATCAGCCCCAGCATTTT. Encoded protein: CASSLLGGSNQPQHF. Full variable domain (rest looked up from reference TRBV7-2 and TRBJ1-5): GAGVSQSPSNKVTEKGKDVELRCDPISGHTALYWYRQSLGQGLEFLIYFQGNSAPDKSGLPSDRFSAERTGGSVSTLTIQRTQQEDSAVYLCASSLLGGSNQPQHFGDGTRLSIL.

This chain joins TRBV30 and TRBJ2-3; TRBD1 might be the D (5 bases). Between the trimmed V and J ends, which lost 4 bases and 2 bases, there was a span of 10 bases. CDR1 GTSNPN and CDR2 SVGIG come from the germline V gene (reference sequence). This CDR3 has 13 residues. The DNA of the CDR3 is TGTGCCTGGATCGACAGTTTCACAGATACGCAGTATTTT. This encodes CAWIDSFTDTQYF.

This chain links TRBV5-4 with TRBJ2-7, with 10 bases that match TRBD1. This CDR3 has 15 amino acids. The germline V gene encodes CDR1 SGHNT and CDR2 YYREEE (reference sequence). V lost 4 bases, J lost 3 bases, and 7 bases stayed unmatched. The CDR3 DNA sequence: TGTGCCAGCAGCGGCGGAGGGACAGGGGACTACGAGCAGTACTTC. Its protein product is CASSGGGTGDYEQYF.

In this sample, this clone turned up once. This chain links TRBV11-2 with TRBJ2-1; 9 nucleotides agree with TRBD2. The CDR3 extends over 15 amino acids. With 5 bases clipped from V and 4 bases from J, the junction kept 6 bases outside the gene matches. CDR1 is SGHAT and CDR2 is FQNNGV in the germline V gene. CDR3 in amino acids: CASSPLAGSYNEQFF. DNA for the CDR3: TGTGCCAGCAGCCCGCTAGCGGGGTCGTACAATGAGCAGTTCTTC. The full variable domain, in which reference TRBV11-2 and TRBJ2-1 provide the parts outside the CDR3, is EAGVAQSPRYKIIEKRQSVAFWCNPISGHATLYWYQQILGQGPKLLIQFQNNGVVDDSQLPKDRFSAERLKGVDSTLKIQPAKLEDSAVYLCASSPLAGSYNEQFFGPGTRLTVL.

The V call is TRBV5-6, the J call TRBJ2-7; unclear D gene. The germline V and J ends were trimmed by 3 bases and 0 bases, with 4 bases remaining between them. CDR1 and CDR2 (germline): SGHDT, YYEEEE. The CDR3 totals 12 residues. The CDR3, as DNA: TGTGCCAGCAGCTCACTCTCCTACGAGCAGTACTTC. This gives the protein CASSSLSYEQYF. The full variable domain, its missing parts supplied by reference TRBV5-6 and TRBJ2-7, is DAGVTQSPTHLIKTRGQQVTLRCSPKSGHDTVSWYQQALGQGPQFIFQYYEEEERQRGNFPDRFSGHQFPNYSSELNVNALLLGDSALYLCASSSLSYEQYFGPGTRLTVT.

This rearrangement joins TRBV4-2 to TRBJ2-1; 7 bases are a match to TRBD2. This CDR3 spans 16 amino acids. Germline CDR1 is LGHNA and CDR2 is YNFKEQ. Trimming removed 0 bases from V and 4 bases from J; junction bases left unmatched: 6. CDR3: CASSQEPAGTYNEQFF. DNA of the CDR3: TGTGCCAGCAGCCAAGAACCAGCGGGGACTTACAATGAGCAGTTCTTC.

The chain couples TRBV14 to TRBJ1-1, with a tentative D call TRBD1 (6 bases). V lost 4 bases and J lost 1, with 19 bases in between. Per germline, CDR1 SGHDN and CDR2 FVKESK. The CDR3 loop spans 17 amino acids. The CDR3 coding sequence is TGTGCCAGCAGCCCTCTGAGGGGGAACCTTCAGAACACTGAAGCTTTCTTT. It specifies CASSPLRGNLQNTEAFF.

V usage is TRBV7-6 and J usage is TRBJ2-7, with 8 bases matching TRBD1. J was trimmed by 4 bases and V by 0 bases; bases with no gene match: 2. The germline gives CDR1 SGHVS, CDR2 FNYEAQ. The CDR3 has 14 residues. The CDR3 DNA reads TGTGCCAGCAGCTTAGCCGGGACAGGATACGAGCAGTACTTC. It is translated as CASSLAGTGYEQYF.

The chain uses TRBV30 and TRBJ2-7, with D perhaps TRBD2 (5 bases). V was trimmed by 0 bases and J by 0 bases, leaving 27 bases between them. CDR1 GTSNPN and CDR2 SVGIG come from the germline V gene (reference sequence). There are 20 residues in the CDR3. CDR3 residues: CAWSVDGWAGLTKHSYEQYF. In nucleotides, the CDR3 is TGTGCCTGGAGTGTAGATGGTTGGGCGGGCTTAACGAAACACTCCTACGAGCAGTACTTC.

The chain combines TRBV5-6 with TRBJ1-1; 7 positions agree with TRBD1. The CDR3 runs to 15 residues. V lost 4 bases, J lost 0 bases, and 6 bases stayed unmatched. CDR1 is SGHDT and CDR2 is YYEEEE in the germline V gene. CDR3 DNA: TGTGCCAGCAGCGAATACAGGGGAATGAACACTGAAGCTTTCTTT. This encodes CASSEYRGMNTEAFF.

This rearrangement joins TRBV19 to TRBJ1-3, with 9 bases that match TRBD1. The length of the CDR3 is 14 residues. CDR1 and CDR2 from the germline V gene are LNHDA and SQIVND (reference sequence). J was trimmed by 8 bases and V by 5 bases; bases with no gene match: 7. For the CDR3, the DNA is TGTGCCAGTAGTTTTACCGGGACAGGGCACACCATATATTTT. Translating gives CASSFTGTGHTIYF. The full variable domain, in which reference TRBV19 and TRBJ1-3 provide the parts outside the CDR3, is DGGITQSPKYLFRKEGQNVTLSCEQNLNHDAMYWYRQDPGQGLRLIYYSQIVNDFQKGDIAEGYSVSREKKESFPLTVTSAQKNPTAFYLCASSFTGTGHTIYFGEGSWLTVV.

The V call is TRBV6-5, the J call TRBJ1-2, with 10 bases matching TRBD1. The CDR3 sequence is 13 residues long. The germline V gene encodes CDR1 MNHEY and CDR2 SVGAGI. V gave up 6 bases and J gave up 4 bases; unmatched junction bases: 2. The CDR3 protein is CASRRTGGYGYTF. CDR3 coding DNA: TGTGCCAGCAGACGGACAGGGGGCTATGGCTACACCTTC.

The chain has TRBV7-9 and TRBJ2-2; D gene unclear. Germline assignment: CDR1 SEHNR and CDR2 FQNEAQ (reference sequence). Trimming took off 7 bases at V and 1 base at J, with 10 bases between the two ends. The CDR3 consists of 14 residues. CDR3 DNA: TGTGCCAGCATCATTACACGGAACACCGGGGAGCTGTTTTTT. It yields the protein CASIITRNTGELFF.

The chain's CDR3 is CASSPRLAGGLNEQYF. The CDR3 DNA follows: TGTGCCAGCAGCCCCCGTCTAGCGGGGGGTCTCAACGAGCAGTACTTC. This chain links TRBV7-9 with TRBJ2-7; 11 nucleotides line up with TRBD2. The V gene's germline CDR1 is SEHNR and CDR2 FQNEAQ (reference sequence). Trimming cost V 5 bases and J 5 bases; bases outside gene matches: 11. This CDR3 contains 16 residues.

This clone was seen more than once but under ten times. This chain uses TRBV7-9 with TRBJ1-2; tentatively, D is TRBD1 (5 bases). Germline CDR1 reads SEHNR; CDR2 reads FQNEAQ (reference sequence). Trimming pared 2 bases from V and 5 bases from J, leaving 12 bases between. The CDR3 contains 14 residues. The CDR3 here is CASSLPGQEYGYTF. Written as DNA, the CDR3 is TGTGCCAGCAGCTTACCCGGACAAGAGTATGGCTACACCTTC.

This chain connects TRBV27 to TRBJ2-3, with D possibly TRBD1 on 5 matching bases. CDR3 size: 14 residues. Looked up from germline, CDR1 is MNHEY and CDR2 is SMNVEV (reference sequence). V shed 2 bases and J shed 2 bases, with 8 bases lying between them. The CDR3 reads CASSLIGDTDTQYF. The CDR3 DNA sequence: TGTGCCAGCAGTTTAATAGGGGACACAGATACGCAGTATTTT.

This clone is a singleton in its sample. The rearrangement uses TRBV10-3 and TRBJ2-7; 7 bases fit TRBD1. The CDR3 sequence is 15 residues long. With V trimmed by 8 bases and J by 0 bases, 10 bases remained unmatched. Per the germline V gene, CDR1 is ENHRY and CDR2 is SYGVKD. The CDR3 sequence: CAIAPRTGGSYEQYF. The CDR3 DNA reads TGTGCCATCGCACCTCGGACAGGAGGCTCCTACGAGCAGTACTTC.